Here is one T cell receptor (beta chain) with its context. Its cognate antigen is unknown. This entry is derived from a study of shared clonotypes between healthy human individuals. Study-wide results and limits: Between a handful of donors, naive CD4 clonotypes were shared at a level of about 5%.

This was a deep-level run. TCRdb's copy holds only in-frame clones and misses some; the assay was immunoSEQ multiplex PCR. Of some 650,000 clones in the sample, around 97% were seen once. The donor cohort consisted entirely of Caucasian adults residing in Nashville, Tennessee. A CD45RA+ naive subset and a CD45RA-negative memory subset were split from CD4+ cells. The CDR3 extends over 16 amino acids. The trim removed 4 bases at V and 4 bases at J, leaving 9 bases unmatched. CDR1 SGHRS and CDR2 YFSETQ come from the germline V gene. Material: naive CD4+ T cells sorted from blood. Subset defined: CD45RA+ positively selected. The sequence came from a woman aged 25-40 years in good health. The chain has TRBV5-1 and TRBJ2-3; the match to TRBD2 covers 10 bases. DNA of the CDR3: TGCGCCAGCAGCCTGCGGACTAGCGGAGTGGCAGATACGCAGTATTTT. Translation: CASSLRTSGVADTQYF.